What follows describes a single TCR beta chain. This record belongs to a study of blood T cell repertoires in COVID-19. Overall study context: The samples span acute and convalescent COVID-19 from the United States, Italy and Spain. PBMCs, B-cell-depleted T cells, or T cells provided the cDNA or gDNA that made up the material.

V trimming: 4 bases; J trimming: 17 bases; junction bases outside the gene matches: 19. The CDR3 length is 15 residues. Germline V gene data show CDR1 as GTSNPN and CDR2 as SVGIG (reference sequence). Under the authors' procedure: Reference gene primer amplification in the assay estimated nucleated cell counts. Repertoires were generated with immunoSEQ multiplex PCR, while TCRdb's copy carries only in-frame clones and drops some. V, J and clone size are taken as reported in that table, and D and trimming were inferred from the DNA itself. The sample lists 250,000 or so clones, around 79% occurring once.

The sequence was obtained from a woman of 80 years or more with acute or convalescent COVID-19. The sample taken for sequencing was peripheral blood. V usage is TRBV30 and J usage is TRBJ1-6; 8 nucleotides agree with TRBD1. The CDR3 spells CAWTRGITQGASIHF. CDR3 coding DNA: TGTGCCTGGACCAGGGGGATCACGCAGGGGGCCTCAATCCACTTT.